A single sample gave rise to the 24 T cell receptor beta chains below, sequenced in a study of identical twins (dated by TCRdb to 2015 to 2016). Library creation used 5' RACE. Sequencing used an Illumina HiSeq 2000. TCRdb reran the public reads through fastp at Q25 and MiXCR, keeping productive beta chains. Rows are unified per CDR3 protein, each entry keeping the most common DNA and genes. In this sample the table shows some 1,600,000 distinct CDR3 sequences, around 29% of which occur a single time. The ten largest clones add up to under 0.35% of the sample. The sequenced material came from cord blood. These receptors were obtained from a newborn girl in good health.

Regarding this clonotype: A much larger clone is a single base away; this may be a read error. The rearrangement links TRBV13 to TRBJ1-1, with D possibly TRBD1 on 5 matching bases. Germline-derived CDR1 and CDR2 are PRHDT and FYEKMQ (reference sequence). The length of the CDR3 is 13 residues. The DNA for the CDR3 is TGTGCCAGCCGCTTAGGGGTGAACACTGAAGCTTTCTTT. Its translation is CASRLGVNTEAFF.

Ten or more counts support this clonotype. The chain joins TRBV4-2 to TRBJ2-7, with 11 bases aligning to TRBD2. The CDR3 runs to 15 residues. Germline loops: CDR1 LGHNA, CDR2 YNFKEQ. V lost 0 bases, J lost 3 bases, and 1 base stayed unmatched. CDR3 nucleotide sequence: TGTGCCAGCAGCCAAGATCTAGCGGGAGGCTACGAGCAGTACTTC. This sequence encodes CASSQDLAGGYEQYF.

This clonotype was seen a handful of times. The rearrangement uses TRBV7-2 and TRBJ2-5; possibly TRBD2 for D (8 bases). The J call is doubtful: the DNA matches TRBJ2-7 better. This CDR3 has 18 amino acids. The germline V gene encodes CDR1 SGHTA and CDR2 FQGNSA. The CDR3 sequence: CASSLAVGTAGELYEQYF. DNA of the CDR3: TGTGCCAGCAGCTTAGCGGTGGGGACAGCGGGAGAGTTATACGAGCAGTACTTC.

The rearrangement joins TRBV20-1 to TRBJ2-5; D unresolved. The CDR3 is made up of 11 amino acids. Trimming left V 0 bases short and J 11 bases short, with 10 bases between. Germline values: CDR1 DFQATT, CDR2 SNEGSKA (reference sequence). CDR3 amino acids: CSARDTPEQYF. DNA of the CDR3: TGCAGTGCTAGAGATACACCGGAGCAGTACTTC.

This clonotype was counted between two and nine times. The CDR3 region has the DNA TGTGCCATCAGTGGCGGCGGAAAGGTCAACCAGCCCCAGCATTTT. Amino acids: CAISGGGKVNQPQHF. The chain has TRBV10-3 and TRBJ1-5, with no clear D. Trimming took off 4 bases at V and 7 bases at J, with 17 bases between the two ends. Looked up from germline, CDR1 is ENHRY and CDR2 is SYGVKD. This CDR3 region has 15 residues.

The chain uses TRBV7-2 and TRBJ2-1, with 11 bases that match TRBD2. V trimming: 2 bases; J trimming: 10 bases; junction bases outside the gene matches: 10. CDR1 and CDR2 (germline): SGHTA, FQGNSA. This CDR3 has 16 residues. The DNA for the CDR3 is TGTGCCAGCAGCTTATCTCTAGCGGGGGGTCCCTACGAGCAGTTCTTC. Translated, it gives CASSLSLAGGPYEQFF.

The chain joins TRBV13 to TRBJ2-2; D gene ambiguous. The V gene's germline CDR1 is PRHDT and CDR2 FYEKMQ (reference sequence). Trimming pared 5 bases from V and 0 bases from J, leaving 10 bases between. The CDR3 length is 15 residues. In nucleotides, the CDR3 is TGTGCCAGCAGCCGCAGAGACGCGAACACCGGGGAGCTGTTTTTT. It yields the protein CASSRRDANTGELFF.

Points on this clonotype: Germline and junction disagree at one end, which may indicate a read error. This chain's CDR3 is CVSSYSGGSTDTQYF. The CDR3 DNA is TGTGTCAGCAGTTACAGCGGGGGGTCCACAGATACGCAGTATTTT. V and J are TRBV6-6 and TRBJ2-3, with 9 bases lining up with TRBD2. From germline, CDR1 is MNHNY and CDR2 SVGAGI (reference sequence). The CDR3 covers 15 residues.

This clonotype was counted a single time. V gene TRBV29-1 combines with J gene TRBJ2-5, with D perhaps TRBD2 (6 bases). V was trimmed by 5 bases and J by 11 bases, leaving 21 bases between them. The V gene's germline CDR1 is SQVTM and CDR2 ANQGSEA. The CDR3 is made up of 13 amino acids. CDR3 nucleotide sequence: TGCAGCGTTCGGGAGCAAGTCTACAATGAGCAGTACTTC. This translates into CSVREQVYNEQYF.

A few counts support this clonotype. The V gene is TRBV10-3, the J gene TRBJ1-5; D ambiguous. Trimming removed 4 bases at V and 1 base at J, with 5 bases between. This CDR3 has 13 residues. Germline lookup yields CDR1 ENHRY and CDR2 SYGVKD. DNA of the CDR3: TGTGCCATCAGTGTCGGGAGCAATCAGCCCCAGCATTTT. Its translation: CAISVGSNQPQHF.

This clonotype was counted a few times. This rearrangement joins TRBV3-1 to TRBJ2-1, with D uncertain. Per the germline V gene, CDR1 is LGHDT and CDR2 is YNNKEL (reference sequence). The V and J ends lost 4 bases and 12 bases respectively, with 13 bases between them. The CDR3 is 12 amino acids. CDR3 sequence reads: CASSPTPIRQFF. The CDR3 nucleotides are TGTGCCAGCAGCCCGACCCCGATAAGGCAGTTCTTC.

This clonotype has more than one count but fewer than ten. The gene calls are TRBV25-1 and TRBJ2-5, with 14 bases that match TRBD2. Germline loops: CDR1 MGHDK, CDR2 SYGVNS. Trimming cost V 2 bases and J 11 bases; bases outside gene matches: 7. This CDR3 region has 15 residues. CDR3 region: CASSEGTSGSFEQYF. The CDR3 DNA is TGTGCCAGCAGTGAAGGGACTAGCGGGAGTTTTGAGCAGTACTTC.

The V call is TRBV27, the J call TRBJ2-7; D not certain. The CDR3 loop spans 15 amino acids. The V gene lost 2 bases and the J gene lost 0 bases, with 11 bases spanning the gap. Germline CDR1 is MNHEY and CDR2 is SMNVEV (reference sequence). The CDR3 reads CASSLSTVPSYEQYF. The CDR3 bases are TGTGCCAGCAGTTTAAGCACAGTCCCCTCCTACGAGCAGTACTTC.

The chain combines TRBV7-8 with TRBJ2-1, with 10 bases identical to TRBD2. Germline CDR1 and CDR2: SGHVS and FQNEAQ. The CDR3 is 15 residues long. The V and J ends lost 3 bases and 5 bases, in that order; junction bases with no gene match: 4. The CDR3 bases are TGTGCCAGCAGCTTTACTAGCGGGGCCCACAATGAGCAGTTCTTC. This gives the protein CASSFTSGAHNEQFF.

This clonotype was counted a few times. V is TRBV29-1 and J is TRBJ1-1; D remains ambiguous. The ends were cut back, 4 bases at V and 2 bases at J, with 11 bases in the middle. Germline-derived CDR1 and CDR2 are SQVTM and ANQGSEA. This CDR3 is 13 amino acids long. The CDR3 is CSVVGSGNTEAFF. CDR3 DNA: TGCAGCGTTGTAGGGTCGGGAAACACTGAAGCTTTCTTT.

The chain employs TRBV4-2 and TRBJ2-3, with D maybe TRBD2 (6 bases). The CDR3 loop spans 19 amino acids. In germline, CDR1 is LGHNA, CDR2 YNFKEQ. V was trimmed by 1 base and J by 0 bases, leaving 20 bases between them. This chain's CDR3 is CASSQVGAGYSPSTDTQYF. The CDR3 DNA follows: TGTGCCAGCAGCCAAGTCGGGGCGGGGTACTCTCCTAGCACAGATACGCAGTATTTT.

J is TRBJ2-1 and V is TRBV25-1, with 7 bases aligning to TRBD2. Looked up from germline, CDR1 is MGHDK and CDR2 is SYGVNS. This CDR3 contains 15 residues. Trimming at V came to 4 bases and at J to 0 bases, leaving 3 bases not matched to a gene. DNA for the CDR3: TGTGCCAGCAGTGTCCAGCGGGGCTCCTACAATGAGCAGTTCTTC. Translating it yields CASSVQRGSYNEQFF. Combining the CDR3 with reference TRBV25-1 and TRBJ2-1 gives the whole variable domain EADIYQTPRYLVIGTGKKITLECSQTMGHDKMYWYQQDPGMELHLIHYSYGVNSTEKGDLSSESTVSRIRTEHFPLTLESARPSHTSQYLCASSVQRGSYNEQFFGPGTRLTVL.

The chain carries TRBV29-1 and TRBJ2-1; maybe TRBD2 (6 bases). This CDR3 is 16 amino acids long. Germline V gives CDR1 SQVTM, CDR2 ANQGSEA. V was clipped by 0 bases and J by 4 bases, with 16 bases between them. The CDR3 sequence is CSVEDLGRRGYNEQFF. CDR3 nucleotide sequence: TGCAGCGTTGAAGATTTGGGTCGTCGGGGGTACAATGAGCAGTTCTTC.

In this sample, this clonotype turned up a few times. The rearrangement links TRBV20-1 to TRBJ1-1; D possibly corresponds to TRBD1 (5 bases). The CDR3 is made up of 15 amino acids. Trimming pared 0 bases from V and 1 base from J, leaving 12 bases between. In germline, CDR1 is DFQATT, CDR2 SNEGSKA (reference sequence). The CDR3 nucleotides are TGCAGTGCTAGAGATTTTACCCAGGGGAACACTGAAGCTTTCTTT. Residues: CSARDFTQGNTEAFF.

This clonotype was detected only a few times. The rearrangement uses TRBV5-1 and TRBJ2-1, with 9 positions matching TRBD2. J was trimmed by 9 bases and V by 4 bases; bases with no gene match: 14. In germline, CDR1 is SGHRS, CDR2 YFSETQ. The length of the CDR3 is 16 residues. CDR3 loop: CASSPGLAPTRSEQFF. In DNA, the CDR3 is TGCGCCAGCAGCCCGGGACTAGCTCCTACAAGATCTGAGCAGTTCTTC.

The V gene is TRBV14, the J gene TRBJ1-5; D unclear. This CDR3 has 9 amino acids. Germline CDR1 SGHDN, CDR2 FVKESK. Trimming took 8 bases from V and 6 from J, leaving 2 bases between them. The CDR3 here is CASFQPQHF. CDR3 bases: TGTGCCAGCTTTCAGCCCCAGCATTTT.

The table lists this clonotype with a few counts. V is TRBV20-1 and J is TRBJ2-5; D unclear. The DNA end is a closer match to TRBJ2-7, so the J assignment may be wrong. This CDR3 has 12 residues. CDR1 is DFQATT, CDR2 SNEGSKA, per germline (reference sequence). The CDR3 spells CSARRTSDEQYF. The CDR3 coding sequence is TGCAGTGCTAGACGAACAAGCGACGAGCAGTACTTC.

About this clonotype: The junction shows a germline mismatch at one end, possibly a read error. The rearrangement uses TRBV3-1 and TRBJ1-5, with D uncertain. From germline, CDR1 is LGHDT and CDR2 YNNKEL (reference sequence). The CDR3 length is 13 residues. CDR3: CAGSQYSNQPQHF. The DNA for the CDR3 is TGTGCCGGCAGCCAATATAGCAATCAGCCCCAGCATTTT.

This clonotype has at least ten counts. The gene calls are TRBV28 and TRBJ2-1; 7 bases are a match to TRBD1. Losses at the gene ends were 6 bases for V and 4 bases for J; bases not matched to a gene: 9. The CDR3 consists of 15 residues. Germline V gene lookup returns CDR1 MDHEN and CDR2 SYDVKM. In nucleotides, the CDR3 is TGTGCCAGCAGCCTCGGGACAGTTGGGTACAATGAGCAGTTCTTC. Its protein product is CASSLGTVGYNEQFF.